A selection of T cell receptor beta chains follows, all from one sample in a study of blood T cell repertoires in COVID-19. Only in-frame clones appear in the TCRdb table, and some are missing; sequencing was by immunoSEQ multiplex PCR. The sample contains about 140,000 clones, 85% to 90% of which appear only once. The sample taken for sequencing was PBMCs or T cells enriched from blood (not recorded which). The receptors here all came from a man aged 55 to 69 who had recovered from COVID-19. The CDR3 runs from the conserved cysteine through the conserved F or W. The order of the fields is clone size, J gene, CDR3 length, V gene, D gene, CDR3 protein, CDR3 DNA. D genes are given only for firm matches. Clone size is not always given. Where it is, it says once, few, many or a class for expanded clones.

- | TRBJ1-4 | 21 | TRBV19 | - | CASSIGPLRQPRYPTNEKLFF | TGTGCCAGTAGTATAGGGCCCCTTCGACAGCCCAGATACCCAACTAATGAAAAACTGTTTTTT
- | TRBJ2-3 | 18 | TRBV27 | TRBD2 | CASSAWTSGGNLRNTQYF | TGTGCCAGCAGTGCCTGGACTAGCGGGGGGAACCTGCGAAATACGCAGTATTTT
- | TRBJ2-5 | 17 | TRBV11-2 | TRBD1 | CASSFSPAGTGRETQYF | TGTGCCAGCAGCTTCTCCCCAGCCGGGACAGGGAGAGAGACCCAGTACTTC
- | TRBJ2-7 | 14 | TRBV7-9 | TRBD1 | CASSPTGPSYEQYF | TGTGCCAGCAGCCCGACAGGGCCCTCCTACGAGCAGTACTTC
- | TRBJ2-7 | 16 | TRBV5-5 | TRBD1 | CASSPQQGMVLYEQYF | TGTGCCAGCAGCCCCCAACAGGGGATGGTTCTCTACGAGCAGTACTTC
- | TRBJ2-2 | 15 | TRBV2 | - | CASRETYANTGELFF | TGTGCCAGCAGAGAGACATACGCGAACACCGGGGAGCTGTTTTTT
- | TRBJ2-3 | 12 | TRBV6-5 | TRBD1 | CASTGDTDTQYF | TGTGCCAGTACAGGGGACACAGATACGCAGTATTTT
- | TRBJ1-3 | 17 | TRBV3-1/TRBV3-2 | - | CASSQYWQGLSGNTIYF | TGTGCCAGCAGCCAATACTGGCAGGGGCTCTCTGGAAACACCATATATTTT
- | TRBJ1-4 | 14 | TRBV7-9 | - | CASSYWGTNEKLFF | TGTGCCAGCAGCTACTGGGGCACTAATGAAAAACTGTTTTTT
- | TRBJ1-5 | 14 | TRBV6-5 | - | CASRKQGGNQPQHF | TGTGCCAGCAGAAAACAGGGAGGCAATCAGCCCCAGCATTTT
once | TRBJ1-4 | 14 | TRBV5-6 | - | CASTPKGGDEKLFF | TGTGCCAGCACTCCGAAAGGGGGGGATGAAAAACTGTTTTTT
few | TRBJ2-7 | 15 | TRBV7-9 | TRBD1 | CASSSPGQVFYEQYF | TGTGCCAGCAGCTCGCCGGGACAGGTGTTCTACGAGCAGTACTTC
- | TRBJ2-7 | 15 | TRBV11-2 | TRBD1 | CASSKQGTYSYEQYF | TGTGCCAGCAGCAAACAGGGGACCTACTCCTACGAGCAGTACTTC
few | TRBJ2-1 | 14 | TRBV7-2 | TRBD2 | CASTRLAGFNEQFF | TGTGCCAGCACCAGACTAGCGGGCTTCAATGAGCAGTTCTTC
- | TRBJ2-1 | 17 | TRBV27 | TRBD2 | CASSFWGAGLVYNEQFF | TGTGCCAGCAGTTTTTGGGGGGCGGGACTAGTTTACAATGAGCAGTTCTTC
- | TRBJ1-6 | 14 | TRBV19 | - | CASSFRGDYSPLHF | TGTGCCAGTAGTTTTAGAGGGGACTATTCACCCCTCCACTTT
few | TRBJ1-2 | 15 | TRBV5-4 | - | CASSPPAGSFTGYTF | TGTGCCAGCAGCCCTCCGGCAGGGTCCTTTACTGGCTACACCTTC
- | TRBJ2-7 | 15 | TRBV19 | TRBD1 | CASSTKGQAPHEQYF | TGTGCCAGTAGTACGAAGGGACAGGCTCCCCACGAGCAGTACTTC
- | TRBJ1-3 | 15 | TRBV7-3 | - | CASSLMGEAGNTIYF | TGTGCCAGCAGCTTAATGGGCGAAGCTGGAAACACCATATATTTT
- | TRBJ2-3 | 12 | TRBV7-6 | - | CASSSGEDTQYF | TGTGCCAGCAGCTCGGGAGAGGATACGCAGTATTTT
once | TRBJ1-6 | 13 | TRBV3-1/TRBV3-2 | - | CASSQEGGSPLHF | TGTGCCAGCAGCCAAGAAGGGGGTTCACCCCTCCACTTT
- | TRBJ1-2 | 12 | TRBV2 | TRBD1 | CASGTGDYGYTF | TGTGCCAGCGGGACAGGGGACTATGGCTACACCTTC
- | TRBJ1-3 | 14 | TRBV3-1/TRBV3-2 | TRBD1 | CASSETGTGNTIYF | TGTGCCAGCAGCGAGACAGGGACTGGAAACACCATATATTTT
few | TRBJ1-3 | 16 | TRBV2 | - | CASSEFPGEAGNTIYF | TGTGCCAGCAGTGAATTTCCGGGGGAAGCTGGAAACACCATATATTTT
- | TRBJ1-4 | 14 | TRBV15 | - | CATSREAGNEKLFF | TGTGCCACCAGCAGAGAAGCAGGGAATGAAAAACTGTTTTTT
- | TRBJ2-4 | 13 | TRBV28 | TRBD1 | CASRDRVKNIQYF | TGTGCCTCCCGGGACAGGGTTAAAAACATTCAGTACTTC
once | TRBJ2-7 | 14 | TRBV3-1/TRBV3-2 | - | CASSQGVRSYEQYF | TGTGCCAGCAGCCAAGGTGTCCGCAGCTACGAGCAGTACTTC
- | TRBJ1-6 | 13 | TRBV28 | - | CASSFQTGSPLHF | TGTGCCAGCAGTTTTCAGACTGGATCACCCCTCCACTTT
once | TRBJ1-2 | 13 | TRBV5-4 | - | CASRLPGGYGYTF | TGTGCCAGCAGGCTGCCCGGGGGCTATGGCTACACCTTC
few | TRBJ2-1 | 14 | TRBV28 | - | CASGSGVFDNEQFF | TGTGCCAGCGGGTCGGGGGTCTTCGACAATGAGCAGTTCTTC
once | TRBJ1-5 | 16 | TRBV28 | TRBD1 | CASSFLTGTPNQPQHF | TGTGCCAGCAGTTTTTTGACAGGGACCCCTAATCAGCCCCAGCATTTT
- | TRBJ1-5 | 13 | TRBV19 | TRBD1 | CATGTGGNQPQHF | TGTGCCACCGGGACAGGAGGCAATCAGCCCCAGCATTTT
few | TRBJ2-7 | 15 | TRBV4-1 | - | CASSQDGTSNYEQYF | TGCGCCAGCAGCCAAGATGGGACATCCAATTACGAGCAGTACTTC
- | TRBJ2-7 | 16 | TRBV7-3 | TRBD1 | CASSLTGGTGTYEQYF | TGTGCCAGCAGCTTGACCGGTGGGACAGGGACCTACGAGCAGTACTTC
- | TRBJ2-7 | 13 | TRBV5-4 | TRBD2 | CASKAGGEREQYF | TGTGCCAGCAAGGCGGGAGGAGAACGCGAGCAGTACTTC
- | TRBJ2-1 | 15 | TRBV2 | - | CASTRTPPGINEQFF | TGTGCCAGCACCCGGACGCCGCCGGGGATTAATGAGCAGTTCTTC